This T cell receptor (beta chain) emerged from a study of CD8+ T cells in alopecia areata. After isolation, RNA underwent reverse transcription to generate cDNA as the sequencing template. Using immunoSEQ multiplex PCR, the repertoire was profiled, and TCRdb retains in-frame clones only, with some absent. The sample holds approximately 180,000 clones; 65% to 75% are singletons and the top ten take about an eighth. The CDR3 is made up of 17 amino acids. Germline values: CDR1 MGHRA, CDR2 YSYEKL. Trimming left V 2 bases short and J 1 base short, with 12 bases between. In this sample, this clone turned up once. As yet, its antigen is unknown. Study-level points and caveats: Besides other cells, scalp samples also yield sequences of resident alphabeta T cells from normal skin.

The clonotype comes from a human donor with alopecia areata. The V and J genes are TRBV4-1 and TRBJ2-6; no definite D call. The specimen comprised CD8+ T cells sorted from blood, sampled at week 0. CDR3 residues: CASSQRSPESGANVLTF. CDR3 DNA: TGCGCCAGCAGCCAACGCTCCCCGGAGTCTGGGGCCAACGTCCTGACTTTC.